This TCR beta chain was captured by sequencing in a study of cytomegalovirus exposure and HLA in healthy donors. Study-wide context: Around 80 million unique TCRs from HLA-typed donors were held in an early data release.

Unmatched junction bases numbered 13, after V lost 4 bases and J lost 2 bases. Germline V CDR1 and CDR2: LGHNA, YSLEER. The CDR3 runs 17 residues. PCR was performed using 60 Vbeta and 13 Jbeta primers. Measured with immunoSEQ multiplex PCR; TCRdb has only the in-frame clones, and not every one. Its listing shows 150,000 or so clones. The sample taken for sequencing was PBMCs. The rearrangement joins TRBV4-3 to TRBJ2-5; 7 bases align to TRBD2. This receptor was taken from a woman aged 50 to 60 in good health and CMV-seronegative. Here the CDR3 DNA reads TGCGCCAGCAGCCGAGGGGCGGGGGAGAGGGAACAAGAGACCCAGTACTTC. It translates to CASSRGAGEREQETQYF.